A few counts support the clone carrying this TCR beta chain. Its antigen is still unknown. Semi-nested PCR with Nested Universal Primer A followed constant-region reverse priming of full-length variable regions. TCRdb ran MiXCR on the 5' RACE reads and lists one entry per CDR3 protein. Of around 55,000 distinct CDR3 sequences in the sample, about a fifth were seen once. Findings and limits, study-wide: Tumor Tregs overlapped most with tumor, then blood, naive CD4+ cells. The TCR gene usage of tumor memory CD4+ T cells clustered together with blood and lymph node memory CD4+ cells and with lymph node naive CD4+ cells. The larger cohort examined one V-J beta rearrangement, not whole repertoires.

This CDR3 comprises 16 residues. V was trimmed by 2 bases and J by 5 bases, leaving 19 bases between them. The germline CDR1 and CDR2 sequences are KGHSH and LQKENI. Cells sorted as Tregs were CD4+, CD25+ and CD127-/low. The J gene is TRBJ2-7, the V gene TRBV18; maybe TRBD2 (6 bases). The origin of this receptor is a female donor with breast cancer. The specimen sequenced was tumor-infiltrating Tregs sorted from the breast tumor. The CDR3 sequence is CASSPGGAGGKNEQYF. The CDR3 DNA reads TGTGCCAGCTCACCAGGAGGGGCTGGCGGGAAAAACGAGCAGTACTTC.